The clone carrying this T cell receptor beta chain was counted a few times. Germline loops: CDR1 KGHSH, CDR2 LQKENI. Trimming at V came to 5 bases and at J to 4 bases, leaving 12 bases not matched to a gene. The CDR3 extends over 17 amino acids. These data come from a study of cytomegalovirus exposure and HLA in healthy donors. In the PCR, 60 Vbeta and 13 Jbeta primers were used. The protocol was immunoSEQ multiplex PCR, while the TCRdb copy is restricted to in-frame clones and leaves out a portion. The sample lists about 90,000 clones; around two thirds were seen once. This receptor was identified in a young woman in good health and CMV-seropositive. The specimen sequenced was PBMCs. V gene TRBV18 combines with J gene TRBJ1-5; 9 nucleotides match TRBD1. The CDR3 DNA reads as TGTGCCAGCTCAAAACAGGGGGCAGGGGAACGGAATCAGCCCCAGCATTTT. Protein: CASSKQGAGERNQPQHF.